This T cell receptor beta chain was profiled in a study of shared clonotypes between healthy human individuals. Study results and limitations: Non-shared clonotypes showed lower generation probabilities than clonotypes common to all four donors.

Naive CD8 cells were CD45RO-negative, positively selected for CCR7, excluding terminally differentiated effector memory CD45RA+ cells. Only in-frame clones appear in the TCRdb table, and some are missing; sequencing was by immunoSEQ multiplex PCR. The sample shows just over 2,000,000 clones, over 85% of them seen only once. Unmatched junction bases numbered 2, after V lost 1 base and J lost 5 bases. The CDR3 runs 13 residues. Germline values: CDR1 SGDLS, CDR2 YYNGEE. A word on this clone: Its antigen is still unknown. This sample also contains other DNA sequences that code for the same CDR3.

The sample consisted of naive CD8+ T cells sorted from blood. The chain has TRBV9 and TRBJ1-2; TRBD1 agrees at 7 bases. This clonotype was sampled from a young man in good health. Here the CDR3 reads CASSVTGEYGYTF. The CDR3 DNA follows: TGTGCCAGCAGCGTAACAGGGGAATATGGCTACACCTTC.